The next 32 T cell receptor beta chains were all read from a single sample in a study of CD8 T cells in ankylosing spondylitis. Findings and caveats of the study: A TCR beta motif of several highly homologous variants seemed to mark ankylosing spondylitis blood.

TCRdb reanalysed the 5' RACE reads using MiXCR and keeps one entry per CDR3 protein. The table lists about 220,000 distinct CDR3 sequences, approximately 20% of them singletons. The antigens of these receptors remain unknown. Sequenced material: blood, either unsorted or a sorted T cell fraction (not recorded which). These receptor sequences come from a male donor with ankylosing spondylitis.

This clonotype was observed a handful of times. The genes are TRBV6-5 and TRBJ2-2; a weak D match, TRBD1 (6 bases). V was trimmed by 0 bases and J by 10 bases, leaving 12 bases between them. Germline V gene sequence: CDR1 MNHEY, CDR2 SVGAGI. The CDR3 has 14 amino acids. Written as DNA, the CDR3 is TGTGCCAGCAGTTACTCTCCAGGGGCCGAGGAGCTGTTTTTT. Translation: CASSYSPGAEELFF.

This clonotype was observed a few times. The rearrangement joins TRBV12-3 or TRBV12-4 to TRBJ2-1; D uncertain. V was clipped by 6 bases and J by 15 bases, with 18 bases between them. The CDR3 runs to 12 residues. The CDR3 nucleotides are TGTGCCAGCAGCCACTTGGGCGACTGGCGGTTCTTC. Translated, it gives CASSHLGDWRFF.

Only a few counts were recorded for this clonotype. The gene calls are TRBV7-8 and TRBJ2-7; D might be TRBD1 or TRBD2, each matching 6 bases. The CDR3 runs 15 residues. Germline values: CDR1 SGHVS, CDR2 FQNEAQ. The V end lost 5 bases, the J end lost 0 bases, and 14 bases lay between the germline ends. The chain's CDR3 is CASSPRGTSSYEQYF. The CDR3 coding sequence is TGTGCCAGCAGCCCACGGGGGACATCCTCCTACGAGCAGTACTTC.

There are a few counts of this clonotype. The chain recombines TRBV6-5 with TRBJ2-7; unclear D gene. V was pared by 2 bases and J by 0 bases, with 11 bases between. Germline assignment: CDR1 MNHEY and CDR2 SVGAGI. The CDR3 loop spans 15 amino acids. CDR3 nucleotides: TGTGCCAGCAGTTACGGCCCGGAAATCTCCTACGAGCAGTACTTC. This codes for CASSYGPEISYEQYF.

The CDR3 nucleotides are TGTGCCACCAGTGAACTGGACAGTTACAATGAGCAGTTCTTC. Translated: CATSELDSYNEQFF. V usage is TRBV24-1 and J usage is TRBJ2-1; perhaps TRBD1 as D (6 bases). Germline CDR1 is KGHDR and CDR2 is SFDVKD. This CDR3 has 14 amino acids. V dropped 4 bases and J dropped 4 bases, with 10 bases sitting between them.

The chain uses TRBV20-1 and TRBJ2-7, with D tentatively TRBD2 (6 bases). This CDR3 contains 15 residues. V was shortened by 0 bases and J by 4 bases, with 16 bases between the two germline ends. The germline V gene has CDR1 DFQATT and CDR2 SNEGSKA (reference sequence). CDR3 in amino acids: CSARDLTGLAYEQYF. The CDR3 nucleotides are TGCAGTGCTAGAGATCTCACGGGGCTAGCGTACGAGCAGTACTTC.

As for this clonotype: Sequence at one end of the junction differs from germline and may be a read error. V and J are TRBV20-1 and TRBJ2-5; maybe TRBD1 (6 bases). This CDR3 region has 13 residues. The germline CDR1 and CDR2 sequences are DFQATT and SNEGSKA (reference sequence). The DNA of the CDR3 is TGCAGTACTAGAGAACAGGGTTATGAGACCCAGTACTTC. Protein: CSTREQGYETQYF.

The chain employs TRBV2 and TRBJ2-2; D is uncertain. This CDR3 has 12 residues. The ends were cut back, 4 bases at V and 8 bases at J, with 8 bases in the middle. The germline CDR1 and CDR2 sequences are SNHLY and FYNNEI. Here the CDR3 DNA reads TGTGCCAGCAGTGGATTAATTGGGGAGCTGTTTTTT. Its translation is CASSGLIGELFF.

This clonotype has a handful of counts. The chain has TRBV6-5 and TRBJ2-3, with D tentatively TRBD1 (5 bases). The V gene lost 0 bases and the J gene lost 0 bases, with 7 bases spanning the gap. Germline lookup yields CDR1 MNHEY and CDR2 SVGAGI. This CDR3 is built from 15 residues. CDR3: CASSYSQGSTDTQYF. In DNA, the CDR3 is TGTGCCAGCAGTTACTCGCAGGGTAGCACAGATACGCAGTATTTT.

This clonotype was counted at least ten times. The chain uses TRBV6-2 or TRBV6-3 and TRBJ2-1; D may be TRBD2 (6 bases). Germline CDR1 MNHEY, CDR2 SVGEGT. Trimming pared 0 bases from V and 1 base from J, leaving 10 bases between. The CDR3 covers 16 residues. This chain's CDR3 is CASSYSAEGSYNEQFF. The CDR3 DNA reads TGTGCCAGCAGTTACTCGGCGGAGGGGTCCTACAATGAGCAGTTCTTC.

This clonotype occurred a few times. The chain has TRBV9 and TRBJ1-6, with D tentatively TRBD1 (6 bases). Germline loops: CDR1 SGDLS, CDR2 YYNGEE. There are 16 residues in the CDR3. Deletions cut 5 bases from V and 1 base from J, with 13 bases between. The CDR3 DNA is TGTGCCAGCAGTAAGTCAGGGGATTCCTATAATTCACCCCTCCACTTT. Its translation is CASSKSGDSYNSPLHF.

A few counts support this clonotype. The chain couples TRBV7-3 to TRBJ1-3, with D uncertain. The CDR3 has 13 amino acids. Germline-derived CDR1 and CDR2 are SGHTA and FQGTGA. Trimming left V 6 bases short and J 0 bases short, with 6 bases between. In DNA, the CDR3 is TGTGCCAGCAGGTCAAGCTCTGGAAACACCATATATTTT. Translating it yields CASRSSSGNTIYF.

The CDR3, as DNA: TGTGCCAGCAGACGGGAGGGCCAAGAGACCCAGTACTTC. Amino acid sequence: CASRREGQETQYF. The J gene is TRBJ2-5, the V gene TRBV12-3 or TRBV12-4; 8 nucleotides match TRBD2. V trimming: 6 bases; J trimming: 1 base; junction bases outside the gene matches: 1. This CDR3 has 13 residues.

The chain employs TRBV20-1 and TRBJ2-7; 7 bases are shared with TRBD1. The trim removed 3 bases at V and 3 bases at J, leaving 8 bases unmatched. The CDR3 extends over 14 amino acids. The germline V gene encodes CDR1 DFQATT and CDR2 SNEGSKA (reference sequence). The CDR3 region is CSASPGDSDYEQYF. CDR3 bases: TGCAGTGCTAGCCCCGGGGACAGCGACTACGAGCAGTACTTC.

This clonotype was recorded many times. The chain uses TRBV12-3 or TRBV12-4 and TRBJ1-1, with TRBD1 as a possible D gene (6 bases). V gave up 2 bases and J gave up 7 bases, with 11 bases separating them. This CDR3 has 13 residues. The CDR3 sequence is CASSLTGAFEAFF. The CDR3 coding sequence is TGTGCCAGCAGTTTAACGGGGGCCTTTGAAGCTTTCTTT.

This clonotype was recorded at least ten times. The chain employs TRBV12-3 or TRBV12-4 and TRBJ1-1; the D is unclear. The CDR3 is made up of 16 amino acids. The V end was cut by 3 bases, the J end by 1 base, with 15 bases between. The CDR3 DNA is TGTGCCAGCAGTTTTGGTCGAGTACAAGCGAACACTGAAGCTTTCTTT. Amino acids: CASSFGRVQANTEAFF.

The chain employs TRBV2 and TRBJ2-5, with D hard to call. The CDR3 has 12 residues. V lost 4 bases to trimming and J lost 4 bases, with 7 bases between them. Germline CDR1 and CDR2: SNHLY and FYNNEI. The CDR3 DNA follows: TGTGCCAGCAGTGGGCCAGGAGAGACCCAGTACTTC. It is translated as CASSGPGETQYF.

This clonotype was counted between two and nine times. The genes are TRBV12-3 or TRBV12-4 and TRBJ2-5; 7 bases agree with TRBD1. This CDR3 spans 14 amino acids. Germline trimming cut 6 bases from V and 3 bases from J; bases unmatched to any gene: 7. The CDR3 bases are TGTGCCAGCAGCTACTACGGGACAGAAGAGACCCAGTACTTC. It codes for CASSYYGTEETQYF.

This clonotype was seen more than once but under ten times. J is TRBJ1-1 and V is TRBV5-1, with TRBD1 matching 8 bases. The J segment lost 1 base and the V segment lost 0 bases, leaving 5 bases of the junction unmatched. Germline V lookup: CDR1 SGHRS, CDR2 YFSETQ. This CDR3 has 16 amino acids. This CDR3 is CASSLDTGGRNTEAFF. CDR3 nucleotide sequence: TGCGCCAGCAGCTTGGACACAGGGGGTAGGAACACTGAAGCTTTCTTT.

The V gene is TRBV2, the J gene TRBJ2-1; D remains ambiguous. V was trimmed by 3 bases and J by 6 bases, leaving 9 bases between them. Germline CDR1 SNHLY, CDR2 FYNNEI. There are 13 residues in the CDR3. The CDR3 protein is CASSEARTNEQFF. The CDR3 nucleotides read TGTGCCAGCAGTGAGGCTCGCACCAATGAGCAGTTCTTC.

This clonotype came up a few times. J is TRBJ2-7 and V is TRBV7-8, with D perhaps matching TRBD2 (5 bases). The CDR3 covers 17 residues. With 4 bases removed from V and 0 bases from J, the gap between germline ends came to 19 bases. CDR1 SGHVS and CDR2 FQNEAQ come from the germline V gene. The CDR3 DNA reads as TGTGCCAGCAGCTCCCCCCCACGGACTGTAAGCTCCTACGAGCAGTACTTC. Translating gives CASSSPPRTVSSYEQYF.

This clonotype was recorded at least ten times. The rearrangement uses TRBV12-3 or TRBV12-4 and TRBJ2-1, with 8 nucleotides matching TRBD2. V was clipped by 0 bases and J by 7 bases; unmatched bases: 8. There are 16 residues in the CDR3. The CDR3 loop reads CASSLAGLAGLNEQFF. The CDR3, as DNA: TGTGCCAGCAGTTTAGCCGGGCTAGCGGGTTTAAATGAGCAGTTCTTC.

This clonotype was detected ten times or more. The CDR3: CASSFTGKNTGELFF. CDR3 DNA: TGTGCCAGCAGCTTCACAGGGAAGAACACCGGGGAGCTGTTTTTT. The rearrangement links TRBV7-9 to TRBJ2-2; D possibly corresponds to TRBD1 (6 bases). The V gene's germline CDR1 is SEHNR and CDR2 FQNEAQ (reference sequence). This CDR3 spans 15 amino acids. Trimming pared 3 bases from V and 1 base from J, leaving 9 bases between.

This clonotype turned up a few times. This chain uses TRBV5-1 with TRBJ1-1; D is unclear. V was clipped by 2 bases and J by 1 base, with 9 bases between them. Germline V gives CDR1 SGHRS, CDR2 YFSETQ. This CDR3 region has 14 residues. CDR3 sequence (DNA): TGCGCCAGCAGCTTCTTGGCCGGGAACACTGAAGCTTTCTTT. Amino acid sequence: CASSFLAGNTEAFF.

This CDR3 is CASSSPGGLLEAFF. The CDR3 region has the DNA TGTGCCAGCAGTTCCCCAGGGGGCCTTTTGGAAGCTTTCTTT. The chain is built from TRBV6-5 and TRBJ1-1; 8 nucleotides align to TRBD1. V lost 4 bases and J lost 8; bases outside the gene matches: 9. Germline lookup yields CDR1 MNHEY and CDR2 SVGAGI. This CDR3 has 14 amino acids.

This clonotype was counted between two and nine times. J is TRBJ2-7 and V is TRBV20-1; 11 bases line up with TRBD2. This CDR3 is built from 18 residues. V lost 5 bases, J lost 0 bases, and 15 bases stayed unmatched. CDR1 is DFQATT, CDR2 SNEGSKA, per germline (reference sequence). CDR3 coding DNA: TGCAGTGCTTTGGTAACCGGGACTAGCGGTTCAAGCTCCTACGAGCAGTACTTC. Amino acids: CSALVTGTSGSSSYEQYF.

The chain has TRBV7-9 and TRBJ2-3; 9 bases line up with TRBD1. Germline V gene lookup returns CDR1 SEHNR and CDR2 FQNEAQ (reference sequence). Trimming cost V 5 bases and J 4 bases; bases outside gene matches: 7. The CDR3 totals 15 residues. For the CDR3, the DNA is TGTGCCAGCAGCCCCCGGGACAGGGTCGCAGATACGCAGTATTTT. It specifies CASSPRDRVADTQYF.

This clonotype was recorded at least ten times. The chain carries TRBV7-2 and TRBJ2-3; TRBD2 agrees at 7 bases. Germline trimming cut 3 bases from V and 2 bases from J; bases unmatched to any gene: 5. CDR1 is SGHTA, CDR2 FQGNSA, per germline. The CDR3 runs to 15 residues. The CDR3 DNA reads as TGTGCCAGCAGCTTTACTAGCGAATACACAGATACGCAGTATTTT. Protein product: CASSFTSEYTDTQYF. Combining the CDR3 with reference TRBV7-2 and TRBJ2-3 gives the whole variable domain GAGVSQSPSNKVTEKGKDVELRCDPISGHTALYWYRQSLGQGLEFLIYFQGNSAPDKSGLPSDRFSAERTGGSVSTLTIQRTQQEDSAVYLCASSFTSEYTDTQYFGPGTRLTVL.

This clonotype was found a few times. The rearrangement links TRBV9 to TRBJ1-1; 9 bases line up with TRBD1. The length of the CDR3 is 17 residues. Germline CDR1 reads SGDLS; CDR2 reads YYNGEE. Unmatched junction bases numbered 9, after V lost 0 bases and J lost 3 bases. The chain's CDR3 is CASSVGRRDRAHTEAFF. CDR3 nucleotide sequence: TGTGCCAGCAGCGTAGGTAGACGGGACAGGGCCCACACTGAAGCTTTCTTT.

Judged by abundance, this clonotype is medium-sized. This chain joins TRBV12-3 or TRBV12-4 and TRBJ2-4, with unresolved D. The CDR3 runs 15 residues. V shed 1 base and J shed 0 bases, with 7 bases lying between them. The CDR3 region is CASSLDRGAKNIQYF. The CDR3 coding sequence is TGTGCCAGCAGTTTAGACCGTGGAGCCAAAAACATTCAGTACTTC.

This chain connects TRBV27 to TRBJ2-7; the D is unclear. V was pared by 4 bases and J by 4 bases, with 17 bases between. Germline V lookup: CDR1 MNHEY, CDR2 SMNVEV (reference sequence). The length of the CDR3 is 15 residues. The CDR3 DNA reads as TGTGCCAGCAGTTCCTCGACAAGGACGGGTTACGAGCAGTACTTC. Translated, it gives CASSSSTRTGYEQYF.

This sequence joins TRBV20-1 and TRBJ2-3; 8 nucleotides match TRBD1. V was clipped by 0 bases and J by 3 bases; unmatched bases: 11. The CDR3 sequence is 17 residues long. CDR1 is DFQATT, CDR2 SNEGSKA, per germline (reference sequence). The CDR3 here is CSARDPPGRGPTDTQYF. In DNA, the CDR3 is TGCAGTGCTAGAGATCCACCCGGCAGGGGGCCAACAGATACGCAGTATTTT.